This entry is about one T cell receptor (beta chain). These data are taken from a study of T cells in tuberculosis. Method: immunoSEQ multiplex PCR; TCRdb's copy keeps in-frame clones and lacks some. This sample carries 55,000 to 70,000 clones, 65% to 90% of them seen once, and the ten largest clones take 9.5% to 15%. Unmatched junction bases numbered 6, after V lost 5 bases and J lost 8 bases. The germline V gene has CDR1 MNHNY and CDR2 SVGAGI (reference sequence). The CDR3 is made up of 14 amino acids. Thawed, overnight-rested PBMC were stained with GMM-loaded CD1B tetramer, viability dye and anti-CD3, then sorted. The lipid loaded on the CD1B tetramers was C32 glucose monomycolate from Rhodococcus equi. PBMC for tetramer sorting were first depleted of CD14-expressing monocytes. Each donor contributed 75,000 to 100,000 sorted tetramer-negative cells.

The source material was CD1b-GMM tetramer-negative cells sorted from PBMCs. V gene TRBV6-6 combines with J gene TRBJ1-2; 12 nucleotides match TRBD1. The TCR was taken from an adult woman with latent tuberculosis. CDR3 amino acids: CASSKWDRGQGYTF. The DNA for the CDR3 is TGTGCCAGCAGTAAATGGGACAGGGGGCAAGGCTACACCTTC.